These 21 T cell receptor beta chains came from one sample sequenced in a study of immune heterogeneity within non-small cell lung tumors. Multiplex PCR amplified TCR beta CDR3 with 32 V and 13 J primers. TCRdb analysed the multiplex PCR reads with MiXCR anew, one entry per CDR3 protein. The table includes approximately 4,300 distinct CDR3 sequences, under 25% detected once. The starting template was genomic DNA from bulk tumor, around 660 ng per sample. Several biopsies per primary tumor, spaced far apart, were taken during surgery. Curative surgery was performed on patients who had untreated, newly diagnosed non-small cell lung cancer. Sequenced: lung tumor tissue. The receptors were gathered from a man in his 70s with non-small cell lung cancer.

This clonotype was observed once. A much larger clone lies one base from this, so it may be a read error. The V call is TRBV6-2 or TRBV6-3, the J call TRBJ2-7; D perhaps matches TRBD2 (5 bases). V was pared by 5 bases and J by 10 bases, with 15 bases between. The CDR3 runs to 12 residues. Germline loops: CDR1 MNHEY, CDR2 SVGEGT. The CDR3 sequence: CASSTPSGSQYF. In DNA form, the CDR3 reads TGTGCCAGCAGTACACCCTCGGGGAGTCAGTACTTC.

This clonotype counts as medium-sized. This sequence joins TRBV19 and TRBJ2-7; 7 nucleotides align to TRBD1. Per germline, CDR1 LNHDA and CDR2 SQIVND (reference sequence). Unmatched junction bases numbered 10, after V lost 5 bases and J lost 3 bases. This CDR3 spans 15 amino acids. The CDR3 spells CASSRDRDGIYEQYF. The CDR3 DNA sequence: TGTGCCAGTAGTCGTGACAGGGATGGCATCTACGAGCAGTACTTC.

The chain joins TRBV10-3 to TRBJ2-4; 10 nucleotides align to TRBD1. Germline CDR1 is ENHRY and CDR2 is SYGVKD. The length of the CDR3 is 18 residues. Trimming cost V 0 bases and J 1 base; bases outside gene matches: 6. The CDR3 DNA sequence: TGTGCCATCAGTGAGTCGCTTCCGGGACAGGGGGCCAAAAACATTCAGTACTTC. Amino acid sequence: CAISESLPGQGAKNIQYF.

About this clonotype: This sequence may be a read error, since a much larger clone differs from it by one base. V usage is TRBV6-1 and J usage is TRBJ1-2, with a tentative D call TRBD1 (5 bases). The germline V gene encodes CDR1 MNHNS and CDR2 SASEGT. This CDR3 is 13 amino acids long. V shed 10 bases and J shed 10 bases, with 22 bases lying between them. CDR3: CATPMGGERDYTF. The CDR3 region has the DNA TGTGCCACCCCCATGGGGGGGGAGCGTGACTACACCTTC.

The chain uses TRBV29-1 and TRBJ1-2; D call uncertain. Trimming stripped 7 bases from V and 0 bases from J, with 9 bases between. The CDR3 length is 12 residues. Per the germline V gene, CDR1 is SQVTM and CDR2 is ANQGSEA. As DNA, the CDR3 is TGCAGCGCGGTCATGCCTAACTATGGCTACACCTTC. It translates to CSAVMPNYGYTF.

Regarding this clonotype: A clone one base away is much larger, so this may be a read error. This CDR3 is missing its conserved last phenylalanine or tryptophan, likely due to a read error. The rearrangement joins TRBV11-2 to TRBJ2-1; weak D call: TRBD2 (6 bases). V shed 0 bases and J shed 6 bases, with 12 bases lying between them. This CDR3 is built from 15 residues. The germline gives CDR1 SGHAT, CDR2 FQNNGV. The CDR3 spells CASSLERDGVNEQFL. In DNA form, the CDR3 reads TGTGCCAGCAGCTTAGAGCGGGATGGGGTCAATGAGCAGTTCCTC.

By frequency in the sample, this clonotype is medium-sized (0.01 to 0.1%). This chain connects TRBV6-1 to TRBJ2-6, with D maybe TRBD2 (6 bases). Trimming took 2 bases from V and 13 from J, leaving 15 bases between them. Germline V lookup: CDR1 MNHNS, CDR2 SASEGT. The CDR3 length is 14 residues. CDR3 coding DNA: TGTGCCAGCAGTGAATGGGGGGAGCCCCGGGTCCTGACTTTC. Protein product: CASSEWGEPRVLTF.

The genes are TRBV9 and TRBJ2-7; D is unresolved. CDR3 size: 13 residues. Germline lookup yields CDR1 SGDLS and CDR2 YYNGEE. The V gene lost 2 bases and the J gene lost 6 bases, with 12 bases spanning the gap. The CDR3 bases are TGTGCCAGCAGCGTTCCCTCAGGCCCCGAGCAGTACTTC. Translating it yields CASSVPSGPEQYF.

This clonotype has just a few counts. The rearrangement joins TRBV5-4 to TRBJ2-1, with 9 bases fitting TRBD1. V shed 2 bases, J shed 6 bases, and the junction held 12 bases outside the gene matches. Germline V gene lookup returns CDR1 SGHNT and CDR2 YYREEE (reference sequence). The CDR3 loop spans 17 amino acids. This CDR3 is CASSFKTGTGSPNEQFF. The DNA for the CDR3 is TGTGCCAGCAGCTTTAAAACCGGGACAGGGAGTCCCAATGAGCAGTTCTTC. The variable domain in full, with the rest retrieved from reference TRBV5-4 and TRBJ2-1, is ETGVTQSPTHLIKTRGQQVTLRCSSQSGHNTVSWYQQALGQGPQFIFQYYREEENGRGNFPPRFSGLQFPNYSSELNVNALELDDSALYLCASSFKTGTGSPNEQFFGPGTRLTVL.

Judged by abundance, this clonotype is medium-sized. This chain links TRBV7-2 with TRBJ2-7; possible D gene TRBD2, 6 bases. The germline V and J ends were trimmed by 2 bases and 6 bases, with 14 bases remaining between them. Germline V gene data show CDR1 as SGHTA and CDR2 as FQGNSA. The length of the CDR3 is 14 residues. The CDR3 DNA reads TGTGCCAGCAGCTTACTGACTAGGCGCCGCGAGCAGTACTTC. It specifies CASSLLTRRREQYF.

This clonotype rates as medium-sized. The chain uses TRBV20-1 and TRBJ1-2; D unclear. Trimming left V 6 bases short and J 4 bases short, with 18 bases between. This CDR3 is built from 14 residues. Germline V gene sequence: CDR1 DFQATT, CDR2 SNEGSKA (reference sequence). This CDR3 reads CSADRPRVSYGYTF. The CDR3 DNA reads TGCAGTGCCGATCGGCCGCGGGTGTCCTATGGCTACACCTTC.

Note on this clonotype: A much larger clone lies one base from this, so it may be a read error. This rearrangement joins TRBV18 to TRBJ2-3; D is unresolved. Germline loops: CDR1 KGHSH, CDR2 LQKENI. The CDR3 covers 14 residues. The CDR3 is CVSSPRGSTDTQYF. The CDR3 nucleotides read TGTGTCAGCTCACCCCGTGGAAGCACAGATACGCAGTATTTT. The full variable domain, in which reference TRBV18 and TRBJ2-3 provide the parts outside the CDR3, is NAGVMQNPRHLVRRRGQEARLRCSPMKGHSHVYWYRQLPEEGLKFMVYLQKENIIDESGMPKERFSAEFPKEGPSILRIQQVVRGDSAAYFCVSSPRGSTDTQYFGPGTRLTVL.

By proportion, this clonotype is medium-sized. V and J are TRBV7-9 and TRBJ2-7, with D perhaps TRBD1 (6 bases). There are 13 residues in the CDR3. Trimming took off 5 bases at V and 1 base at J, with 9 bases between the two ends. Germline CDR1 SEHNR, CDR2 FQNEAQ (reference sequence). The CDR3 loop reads CASSETGSYEQYF. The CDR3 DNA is TGTGCCAGCAGCGAGACAGGTTCCTACGAGCAGTACTTC.

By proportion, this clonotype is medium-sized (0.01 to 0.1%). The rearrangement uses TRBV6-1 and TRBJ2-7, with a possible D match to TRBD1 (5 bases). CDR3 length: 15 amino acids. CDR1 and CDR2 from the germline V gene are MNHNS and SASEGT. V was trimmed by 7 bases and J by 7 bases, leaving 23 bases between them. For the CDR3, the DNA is TGTGCCAGCAATTTATCAGGGAACCCGGAAGGGGAGCAGTACTTC. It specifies CASNLSGNPEGEQYF.

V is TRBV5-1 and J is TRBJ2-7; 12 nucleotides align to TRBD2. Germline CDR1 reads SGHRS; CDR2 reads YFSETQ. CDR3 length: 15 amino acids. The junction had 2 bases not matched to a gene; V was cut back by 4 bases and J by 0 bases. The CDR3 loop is CASSALAGGSYEQYF. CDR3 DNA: TGCGCCAGCAGCGCACTAGCGGGGGGCTCCTACGAGCAGTACTTC.

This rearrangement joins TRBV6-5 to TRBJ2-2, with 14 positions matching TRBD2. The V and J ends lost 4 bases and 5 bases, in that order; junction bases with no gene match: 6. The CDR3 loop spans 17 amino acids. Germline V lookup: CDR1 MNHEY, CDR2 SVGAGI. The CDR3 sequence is CASSSQTSGGGTGELFF. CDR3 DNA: TGTGCCAGCAGTTCTCAGACTAGCGGGGGGGGTACCGGGGAGCTGTTTTTT.

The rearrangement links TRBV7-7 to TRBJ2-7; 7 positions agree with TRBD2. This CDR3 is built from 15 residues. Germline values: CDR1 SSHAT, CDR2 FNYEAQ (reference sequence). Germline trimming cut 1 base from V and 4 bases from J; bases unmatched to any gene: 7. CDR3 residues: CASSLGLAEDYEQYF. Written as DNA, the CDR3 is TGTGCCAGCAGCTTAGGGCTAGCGGAAGATTACGAGCAGTACTTC.

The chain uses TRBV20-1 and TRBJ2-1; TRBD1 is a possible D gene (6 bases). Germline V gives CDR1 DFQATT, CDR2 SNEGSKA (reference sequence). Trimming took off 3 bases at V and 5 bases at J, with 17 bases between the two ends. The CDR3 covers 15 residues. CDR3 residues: CSARVGQRVNNEQFF. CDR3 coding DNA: TGCAGTGCTAGGGTTGGACAGCGAGTTAACAATGAGCAGTTCTTC.

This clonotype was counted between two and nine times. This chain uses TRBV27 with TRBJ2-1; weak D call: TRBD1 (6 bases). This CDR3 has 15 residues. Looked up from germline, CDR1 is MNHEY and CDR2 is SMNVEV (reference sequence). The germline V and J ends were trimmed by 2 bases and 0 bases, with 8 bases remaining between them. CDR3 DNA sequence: TGTGCCAGCAGTTTAGGGGGCTTCTCCTACAATGAGCAGTTCTTC. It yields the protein CASSLGGFSYNEQFF.

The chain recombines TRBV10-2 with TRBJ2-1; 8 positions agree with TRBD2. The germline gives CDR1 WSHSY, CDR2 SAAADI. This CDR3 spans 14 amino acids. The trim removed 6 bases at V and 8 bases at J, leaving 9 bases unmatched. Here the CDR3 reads CASRSGSITYEQFF. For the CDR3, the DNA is TGCGCCAGCAGAAGCGGGAGCATTACATATGAGCAGTTCTTC.

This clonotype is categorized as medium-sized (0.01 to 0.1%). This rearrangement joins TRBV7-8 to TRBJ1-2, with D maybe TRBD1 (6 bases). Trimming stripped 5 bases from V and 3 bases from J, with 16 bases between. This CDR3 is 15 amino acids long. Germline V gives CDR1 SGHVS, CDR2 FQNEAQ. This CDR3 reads CASSLERTDYYGYTF. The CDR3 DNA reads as TGTGCCAGCAGCCTAGAAAGGACAGATTACTATGGCTACACCTTC.